A selection of T cell receptor beta chains follows, all from one sample in a study of somatic mutations in cytotoxic T cells in rheumatoid arthritis. The assay was immunoSEQ multiplex PCR, and TCRdb's table has in-frame clones only and misses some. This table has 18,000 or so clones, under 80% appearing once. The sequenced sample consisted of CD8+ T cells sorted from blood. These receptors came from a man in his 60s in good health. The CDR3 runs from the conserved cysteine through the conserved F or W. D genes are given only for firm matches. Only some rows state a clone size, as once, few, many or a class for expanded clones.

d_call: -; j_call: TRBJ2-5; clone_size: few; v_call: TRBV29-1; cdr3_aa: CSVDKRNHQETQYF; cdr3_nt: TGCAGCGTTGACAAGCGGAACCACCAAGAGACCCAGTACTTC
d_call: -; j_call: TRBJ2-7; clone_size: -; v_call: TRBV10-3; cdr3_aa: CAISVGLSDEQYF; cdr3_nt: TGTGCCATCAGTGTCGGACTTAGTGACGAGCAGTACTTC
d_call: -; j_call: TRBJ2-7; clone_size: -; v_call: TRBV11-2; cdr3_aa: CASSSESRAIDEQYF; cdr3_nt: TGTGCCAGCAGCTCCGAATCCAGGGCGATTGACGAGCAGTACTTC
d_call: TRBD1; j_call: TRBJ2-7; clone_size: -; v_call: TRBV19; cdr3_aa: CASRDRETYEQYF; cdr3_nt: TGTGCCAGCCGGGACAGGGAGACCTACGAGCAGTACTTC
d_call: TRBD1; j_call: TRBJ2-5; clone_size: -; v_call: TRBV7-6; cdr3_aa: CASSPLLTGERETQYF; cdr3_nt: TGTGCCAGCAGCCCCCTTTTGACAGGGGAACGAGAGACCCAGTACTTC
d_call: TRBD1; j_call: TRBJ2-7; clone_size: few; v_call: TRBV23-1; cdr3_aa: CASSHLGQGEGYEQYF; cdr3_nt: TGCGCCAGCAGTCACCTAGGACAGGGAGAAGGCTACGAGCAGTACTTC
d_call: -; j_call: TRBJ2-2; clone_size: -; v_call: TRBV20-1; cdr3_aa: CSAITAGELFF; cdr3_nt: TGCAGTGCCATAACAGCCGGGGAGCTGTTTTTT
d_call: TRBD2; j_call: TRBJ2-3; clone_size: medium-sized; v_call: TRBV6-5; cdr3_aa: CASSGASGFTDTQYF; cdr3_nt: TGTGCCAGCAGTGGGGCTAGCGGATTCACAGATACGCAGTATTTT
d_call: TRBD1; j_call: TRBJ2-7; clone_size: -; v_call: TRBV7-2; cdr3_aa: CASSWGQGYEQYF; cdr3_nt: TGTGCCAGCAGCTGGGGACAGGGTTACGAGCAGTACTTC
d_call: TRBD1; j_call: TRBJ1-2; clone_size: -; v_call: TRBV9; cdr3_aa: CASSVGTGNYGYTF; cdr3_nt: TGTGCCAGCAGCGTAGGGACAGGGAACTATGGCTACACCTTC
d_call: TRBD1; j_call: TRBJ1-4; clone_size: -; v_call: TRBV7-9; cdr3_aa: CASSFNLDRGREKLFF; cdr3_nt: TGTGCCAGCAGCTTTAACCTCGACAGGGGAAGGGAAAAACTGTTTTTT
d_call: -; j_call: TRBJ2-5; clone_size: -; v_call: TRBV6-6; cdr3_aa: CASSHPRAGNQETQYF; cdr3_nt: TGTGCCAGCAGTCACCCCCGGGCGGGAAACCAAGAGACCCAGTACTTC
d_call: TRBD1; j_call: TRBJ2-4; clone_size: -; v_call: TRBV4-1; cdr3_aa: CASSSGTGKNIQYF; cdr3_nt: TGCGCCAGCAGCTCCGGGACAGGGAAAAACATTCAGTACTTC
d_call: -; j_call: TRBJ2-5; clone_size: -; v_call: TRBV19; cdr3_aa: CASSRTAGLGEETQYF; cdr3_nt: TGTGCCAGTAGTCGAACGGCTGGATTAGGGGAAGAGACCCAGTACTTC
d_call: -; j_call: TRBJ2-2; clone_size: few; v_call: TRBV29-1; cdr3_aa: CSVRGWERPTGELFF; cdr3_nt: TGCAGCGTTCGCGGTTGGGAGAGACCCACCGGGGAGCTGTTTTTT
d_call: -; j_call: TRBJ2-5; clone_size: once; v_call: TRBV5-6; cdr3_aa: CASSSLGTYEGTQYF; cdr3_nt: TGTGCCAGCAGCTCCCTCGGGACATACGAAGGGACCCAGTACTTC
d_call: TRBD1; j_call: TRBJ2-7; clone_size: -; v_call: TRBV2; cdr3_aa: CASSGTGVYEQYF; cdr3_nt: TGTGCCAGCAGCGGGACAGGGGTCTACGAGCAGTACTTC
d_call: -; j_call: TRBJ2-1; clone_size: -; v_call: TRBV25-1; cdr3_aa: CASSSLRGINEQFF; cdr3_nt: TGTGCCAGCAGTTCCCTCAGGGGTATCAATGAGCAGTTCTTC
d_call: -; j_call: TRBJ2-6; clone_size: few; v_call: TRBV5-6; cdr3_aa: CASSLPTGSSGANVLTF; cdr3_nt: TGTGCCAGCAGCTTGCCTACAGGTTCCTCTGGGGCCAACGTCCTGACTTTC
d_call: TRBD2; j_call: TRBJ2-7; clone_size: few; v_call: TRBV2; cdr3_aa: CASSEAGGGSYEQYF; cdr3_nt: TGTGCCAGCAGTGAAGCGGGGGGGGGATCCTACGAGCAGTACTTC
d_call: -; j_call: TRBJ1-3; clone_size: -; v_call: TRBV7-6; cdr3_aa: CASSGPGSDRVVSGNTIYF; cdr3_nt: TGTGCCAGCAGCGGTCCGGGTTCCGACCGGGTCGTCTCTGGAAACACCATATATTTT
d_call: -; j_call: TRBJ2-1; clone_size: -; v_call: TRBV7-6; cdr3_aa: CASSLRVSNEQFF; cdr3_nt: TGTGCCAGCAGCTTACGGGTCTCCAATGAGCAGTTCTTC
d_call: -; j_call: TRBJ1-2; clone_size: few; v_call: TRBV29-1; cdr3_aa: CSVEDPQGVSFYGYTF; cdr3_nt: TGCAGCGTTGAAGATCCACAGGGAGTGAGTTTCTATGGCTACACCTTC
d_call: -; j_call: TRBJ2-5; clone_size: -; v_call: TRBV2; cdr3_aa: CASRAGHQETQYF; cdr3_nt: TGTGCCAGCAGAGCGGGCCACCAAGAGACCCAGTACTTC
d_call: TRBD1; j_call: TRBJ1-2; clone_size: few; v_call: TRBV4-1; cdr3_aa: CASSQTGGAYYGYTF; cdr3_nt: TGCGCCAGCAGCCAGACAGGGGGGGCCTACTATGGCTACACCTTC